A single T cell receptor (beta chain) is shown here with its context. This sample stems from a study of blood T cell repertoires in COVID-19. Background on the study: Donors in the United States, Italy and Spain gave samples during acute or convalescent COVID-19. T cells, B-cell-depleted T cells, or PBMCs supplied cDNA or gDNA.

This table comes from immunoSEQ multiplex PCR, and its TCRdb copy is limited to in-frame clones, with some not included. Of a few hundred thousand clones listed, about nine tenths are singletons. The CDR3 has 14 amino acids. Germline V gene sequence: CDR1 MRHNA, CDR2 SNTAGT. V lost 4 bases to trimming and J lost 0 bases; unmatched junction nucleotides: 1. The sample taken for sequencing was peripheral blood. This chain connects TRBV6-4 to TRBJ2-7, with 9 bases matching TRBD2. This sequence was found in a woman under 40 who had recovered from COVID-19. The DNA of the CDR3 is TGTGCCAGCAGTGCGACTAGCGGCTCCTACGAGCAGTACTTC. Translated: CASSATSGSYEQYF.